The text below deals with one T cell receptor (beta chain). Documented time point: pre-sensitization, week 0. This sample's treatment: therapeutic diphenylcyclopropenone sensitization with weekly scalp DPC. Ahead of each patch test application, blood was drawn. The entry originates in a study of human T cells and chemical hapten exposure. The V end was cut by 8 bases, the J end by 0 bases, with 20 bases between. This CDR3 has 16 amino acids. Unique molecular identifiers were attached to individual cDNA molecules within the library. TCRdb processed the RACE reads anew with MiXCR; each CDR3 protein has one entry. The top ten clones hold under 4% of a sample with about 89,000 distinct CDR3 sequences, more than 10% of them seen once.

The clonotype comes from a woman in her sixties with alopecia areata. Some clones in this sample may be carry-over from other donors' samples. The input for sequencing was whole blood, taken in connection with sensitization to the hapten diphenylcyclopropenone (DPC). The chain links TRBV23-1 to TRBJ2-7; either TRBD1 or TRBD2 may supply D (5 bases each). Being an ORF, TRBV23-1 has a function that is uncertain. CDR3 protein: CASGYWGTGPSYEQYF. CDR3 DNA: TGCGCCAGCGGCTACTGGGGGACCGGACCCTCCTACGAGCAGTACTTC.